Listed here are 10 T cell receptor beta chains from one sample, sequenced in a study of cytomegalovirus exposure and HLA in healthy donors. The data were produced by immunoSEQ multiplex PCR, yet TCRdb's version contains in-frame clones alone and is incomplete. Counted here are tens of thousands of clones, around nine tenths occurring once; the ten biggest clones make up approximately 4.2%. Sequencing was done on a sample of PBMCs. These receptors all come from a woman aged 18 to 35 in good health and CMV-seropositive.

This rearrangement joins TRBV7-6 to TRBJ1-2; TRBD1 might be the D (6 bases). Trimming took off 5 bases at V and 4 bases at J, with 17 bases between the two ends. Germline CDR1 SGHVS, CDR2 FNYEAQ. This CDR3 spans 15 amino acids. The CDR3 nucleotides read TGTGCCAGCAGCCGTACAGGGTCCGACAGCTATGGCTACACCTTC. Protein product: CASSRTGSDSYGYTF.

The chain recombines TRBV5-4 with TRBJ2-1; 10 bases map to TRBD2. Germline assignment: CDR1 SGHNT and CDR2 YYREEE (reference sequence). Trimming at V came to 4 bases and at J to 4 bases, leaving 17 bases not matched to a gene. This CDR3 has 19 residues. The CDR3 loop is CASSNVGLAGVAEYNEQFF. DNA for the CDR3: TGTGCCAGCAGCAATGTCGGGCTAGCGGGGGTGGCAGAGTACAATGAGCAGTTCTTC.

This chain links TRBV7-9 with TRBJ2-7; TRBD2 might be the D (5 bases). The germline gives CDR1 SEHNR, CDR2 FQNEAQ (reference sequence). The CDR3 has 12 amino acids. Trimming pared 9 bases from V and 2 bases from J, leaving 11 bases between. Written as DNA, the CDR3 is TGTGCCAGTGGAGTCGGGACCTACGAGCAGTACTTC. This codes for CASGVGTYEQYF.

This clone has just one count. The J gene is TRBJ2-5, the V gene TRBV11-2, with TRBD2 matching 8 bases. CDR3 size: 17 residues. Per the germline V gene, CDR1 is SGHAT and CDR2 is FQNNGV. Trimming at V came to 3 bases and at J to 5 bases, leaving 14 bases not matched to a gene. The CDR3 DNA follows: TGTGCCAGCAGCTTGGTAACGGGGGGGACAAGCTCGGAGACCCAGTACTTC. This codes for CASSLVTGGTSSETQYF.

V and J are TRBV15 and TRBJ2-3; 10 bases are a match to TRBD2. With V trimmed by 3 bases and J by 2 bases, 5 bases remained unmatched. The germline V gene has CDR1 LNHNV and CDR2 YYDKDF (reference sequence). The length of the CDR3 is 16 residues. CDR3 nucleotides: TGTGCCACCAGCAGGCAACTAGCGGGGCACACAGATACGCAGTATTTT. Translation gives CATSRQLAGHTDTQYF.

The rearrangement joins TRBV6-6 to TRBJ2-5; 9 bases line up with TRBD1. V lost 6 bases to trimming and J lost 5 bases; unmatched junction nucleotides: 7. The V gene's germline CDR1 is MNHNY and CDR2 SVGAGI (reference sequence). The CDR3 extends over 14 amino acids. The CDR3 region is CASRMGQGLETQYF. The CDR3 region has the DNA TGTGCCAGCAGGATGGGACAGGGTTTGGAGACCCAGTACTTC.

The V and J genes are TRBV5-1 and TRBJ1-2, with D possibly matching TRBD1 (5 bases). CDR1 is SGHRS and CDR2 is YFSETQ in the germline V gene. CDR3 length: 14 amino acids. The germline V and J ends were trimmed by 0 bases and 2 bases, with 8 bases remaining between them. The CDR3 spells CASSLDTGNYGYTF. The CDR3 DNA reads TGCGCCAGCAGCTTGGATACAGGAAACTATGGCTACACCTTC.

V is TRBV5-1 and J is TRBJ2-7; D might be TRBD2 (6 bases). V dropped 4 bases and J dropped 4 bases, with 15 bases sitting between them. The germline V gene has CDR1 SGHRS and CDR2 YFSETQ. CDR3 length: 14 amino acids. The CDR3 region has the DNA TGCGCCAGCAGCCAAACGGGACTCACTTACGAGCAGTACTTC. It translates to CASSQTGLTYEQYF.

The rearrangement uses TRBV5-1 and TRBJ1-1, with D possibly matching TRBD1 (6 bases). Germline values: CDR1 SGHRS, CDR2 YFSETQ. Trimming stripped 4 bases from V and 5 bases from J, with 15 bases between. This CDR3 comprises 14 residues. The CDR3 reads CASSAWGPWTEAFF. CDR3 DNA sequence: TGCGCCAGCAGCGCCTGGGGGCCATGGACTGAAGCTTTCTTT.

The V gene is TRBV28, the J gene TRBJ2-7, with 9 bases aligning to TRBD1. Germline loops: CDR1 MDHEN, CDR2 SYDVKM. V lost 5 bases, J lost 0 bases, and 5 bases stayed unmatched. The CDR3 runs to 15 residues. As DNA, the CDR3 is TGTGCCAGCAGTCAAACAGGGGGCTACTCCTACGAGCAGTACTTC. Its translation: CASSQTGGYSYEQYF. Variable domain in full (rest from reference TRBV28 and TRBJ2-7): DVKVTQSSRYLVKRTGEKVFLECVQDMDHENMFWYRQDPGLGLRLIYFSYDVKMKEKGDIPEGYSVSREKKERFSLILESASTNQTSMYLCASSQTGGYSYEQYFGPGTRLTVT.